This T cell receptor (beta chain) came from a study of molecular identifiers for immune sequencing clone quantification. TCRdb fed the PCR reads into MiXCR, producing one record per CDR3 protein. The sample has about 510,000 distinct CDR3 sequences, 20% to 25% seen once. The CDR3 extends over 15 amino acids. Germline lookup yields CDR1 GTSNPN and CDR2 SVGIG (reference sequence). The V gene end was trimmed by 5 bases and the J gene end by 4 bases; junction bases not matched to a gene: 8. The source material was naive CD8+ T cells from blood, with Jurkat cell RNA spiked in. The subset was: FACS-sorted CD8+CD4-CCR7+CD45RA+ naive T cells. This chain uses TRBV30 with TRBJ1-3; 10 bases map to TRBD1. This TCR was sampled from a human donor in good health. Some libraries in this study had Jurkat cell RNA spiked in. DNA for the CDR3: TGTGCCTGGGAGACAGGGGGCGCGTTGGGAAACACCATATATTTT. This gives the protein CAWETGGALGNTIYF.